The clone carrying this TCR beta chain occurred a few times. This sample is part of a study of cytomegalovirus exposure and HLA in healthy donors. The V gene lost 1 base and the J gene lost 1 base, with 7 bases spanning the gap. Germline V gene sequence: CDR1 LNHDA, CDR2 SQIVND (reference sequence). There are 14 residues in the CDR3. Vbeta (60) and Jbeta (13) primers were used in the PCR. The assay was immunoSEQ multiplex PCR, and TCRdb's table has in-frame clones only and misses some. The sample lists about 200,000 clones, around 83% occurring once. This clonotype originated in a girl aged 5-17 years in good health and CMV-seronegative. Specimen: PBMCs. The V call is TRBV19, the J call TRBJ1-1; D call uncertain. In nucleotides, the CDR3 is TGTGCCAGTAGTATAGGGGAGGGGAACACTGAAGCTTTCTTT. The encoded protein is CASSIGEGNTEAFF.